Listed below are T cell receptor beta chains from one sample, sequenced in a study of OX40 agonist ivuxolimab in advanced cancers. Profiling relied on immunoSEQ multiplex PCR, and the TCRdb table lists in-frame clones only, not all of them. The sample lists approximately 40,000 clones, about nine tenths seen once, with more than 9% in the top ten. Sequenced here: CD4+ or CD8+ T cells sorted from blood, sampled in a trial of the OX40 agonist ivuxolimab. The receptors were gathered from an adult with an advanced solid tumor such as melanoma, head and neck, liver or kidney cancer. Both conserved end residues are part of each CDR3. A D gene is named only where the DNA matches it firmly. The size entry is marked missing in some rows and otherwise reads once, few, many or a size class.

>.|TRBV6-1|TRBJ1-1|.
TGTGCCAGCAGTGAAGAGTGGTGGCAAGCAAACACTGAAGCTTTCTTT
CASSEEWWQANTEAFF
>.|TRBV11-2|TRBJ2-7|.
TGTGCCAGCAGCTCGACTGCCCCGGGAAACGAGCAGTACTTC
CASSSTAPGNEQYF
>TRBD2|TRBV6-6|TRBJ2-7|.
TGTGCCAGCAGTGGCGGGACTACCTCCTACGAGCAGTACTTC
CASSGGTTSYEQYF
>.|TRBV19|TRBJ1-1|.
TGTGCCAGTAGTGGCAGGACCCGTCCCACTGAAGCTTTCTTT
CASSGRTRPTEAFF
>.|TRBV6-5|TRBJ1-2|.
TGTGCCAGCAGAACAGAGTATGGCTACACCTTC
CASRTEYGYTF
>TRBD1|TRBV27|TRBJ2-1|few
TGTGCCAGCAGTTGGCGGGACAGGGGGGACAATGAGCAGTTCTTC
CASSWRDRGDNEQFF
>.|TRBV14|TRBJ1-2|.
TGTGCCAGCGGGGAAGGGGAAGGCTATGGCTACACCTTC
CASGEGEGYGYTF
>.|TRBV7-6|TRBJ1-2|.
TGTGCCAGCAGCTTACCGGGGGGCTATGGCTACACCTTC
CASSLPGGYGYTF
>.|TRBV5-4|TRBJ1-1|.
TGTGCCAGCAGCTTATCCGGGACGAGGAACACTGAAGCTTTCTTT
CASSLSGTRNTEAFF
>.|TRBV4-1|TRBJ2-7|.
TGCGCCAGCAGCCAAGTCCCCACAGGGTACGAGCAGTACTTC
CASSQVPTGYEQYF
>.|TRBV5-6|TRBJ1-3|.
TGTGCCAGCAGCTACTTTACCGACAGCTACTCTGGAAACACCATATATTTT
CASSYFTDSYSGNTIYF
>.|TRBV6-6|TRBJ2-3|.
TGTGCCAGCAGTTACGTACCCGGGCAATCGCAGTATTTT
CASSYVPGQSQYF
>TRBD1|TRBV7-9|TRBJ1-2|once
TGTGCCAGCAGCTTAGGATCCAGGGGGACGGGTAGCTACACCTTC
CASSLGSRGTGSYTF
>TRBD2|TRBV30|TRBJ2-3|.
TGTGCCTGGAGTGTACTTTCCAGCGGGACCCTCACAGATACGCAGTATTTT
CAWSVLSSGTLTDTQYF
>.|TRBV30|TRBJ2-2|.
TGTGCCTGGAGTCCAGTAACCGGGGAGCTGTTTTTT
CAWSPVTGELFF
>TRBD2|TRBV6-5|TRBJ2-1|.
TGTGCCAGCAGGGACGGGGGGGCGGACGAGCAGTTCTTC
CASRDGGADEQFF
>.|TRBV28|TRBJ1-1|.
TGTGCCAGCAGGGTCCGTATCTCGAACACTGAAGCTTTCTTT
CASRVRISNTEAFF
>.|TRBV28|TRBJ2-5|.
TGTGCCAGCAGTTTAGAGGGGCCGGGGCAAGAGACCCAGTACTTC
CASSLEGPGQETQYF
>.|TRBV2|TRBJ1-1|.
TGTGCCAGCAGTCCTGTAGGGGAAGACACTGAAGCTTTCTTT
CASSPVGEDTEAFF
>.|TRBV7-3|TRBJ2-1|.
TGTGCCAGCAGCTTAAGAGGACTTGGCAATGAGCAGTTCTTC
CASSLRGLGNEQFF
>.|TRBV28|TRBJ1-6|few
TGTGCCAGCAGCCGAACCCGGAATTCACCCCTCCACTTT
CASSRTRNSPLHF
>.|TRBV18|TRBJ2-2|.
TGTGCCAGCTCACCCGGGACGCCTATTGACGCCGGGGAGCTGTTTTTT
CASSPGTPIDAGELFF
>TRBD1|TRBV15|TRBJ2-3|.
TGTGCCACCAGCATAAGGGGGCGAGCTTTCACAGATACGCAGTATTTT
CATSIRGRAFTDTQYF
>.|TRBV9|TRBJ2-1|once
TGTGCCAGCTCTCCGGGGAACTCCTACAATGAGCAGTTCTTC
CASSPGNSYNEQFF
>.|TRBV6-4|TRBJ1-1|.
TGTGCCAGCAGTGAGGGATTGAACACTGAAGCTTTCTTT
CASSEGLNTEAFF
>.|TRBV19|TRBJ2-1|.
TGTGCCAGTACCGAAGGACCGGGACCTCGGTTGCGAAATGAGCAGTTCTTC
CASTEGPGPRLRNEQFF
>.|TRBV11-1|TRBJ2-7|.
TGTGCCAGCAGCCCAGGGATCTCCTACGAGCAGTACTTC
CASSPGISYEQYF
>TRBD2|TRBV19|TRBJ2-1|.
TGTGCCAGTAGGACTAGCGGGAGCTCCTACAATGAGCAGTTCTTC
CASRTSGSSYNEQFF
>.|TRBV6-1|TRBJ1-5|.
TGTGCCAGCAGTGCAGCCACAGGGACCAATCAGCCCCAGCATTTT
CASSAATGTNQPQHF
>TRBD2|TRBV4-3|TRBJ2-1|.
TGCGCCAGCAGCCAAGATCGCGCGGGACTAGCGACCAATGAGCAGTTCTTC
CASSQDRAGLATNEQFF
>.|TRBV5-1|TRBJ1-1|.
TGCGCCAGCAGCTCGGGAGGGTCCCGAGAAGCTTTCTTT
CASSSGGSREAFF
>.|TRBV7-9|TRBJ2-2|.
TGTGCCAGCAGGTTGGCAGGACGGATCACCGGGGAGCTGTTTTTT
CASRLAGRITGELFF
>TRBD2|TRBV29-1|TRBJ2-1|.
TGCAGCGCGGGGGGTACCGGTGAGCAGTTCTTC
CSAGGTGEQFF
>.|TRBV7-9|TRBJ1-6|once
TGTGCCAGCAGCTTAAAGACCGGGAATAATTCACCCCTCCACTTT
CASSLKTGNNSPLHF
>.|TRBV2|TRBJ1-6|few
TGTGCCAGCAGGCTGGGGCCGTCCTATAATTCACCCCTCCACTTT
CASRLGPSYNSPLHF
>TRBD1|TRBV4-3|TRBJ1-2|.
TGCGCCAGCAGCCACCCCGGACAGGGAAAGAACTATGGCTACACCTTC
CASSHPGQGKNYGYTF
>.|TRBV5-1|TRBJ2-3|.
TGCGCCAGCAGCTTGGTCGTGGCAGATACGCAGTATTTT
CASSLVVADTQYF
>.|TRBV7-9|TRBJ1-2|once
TGTGCCAGCAGCCACGATACCTCTTACGTGAGGCCTGGCTACACCTTC
CASSHDTSYVRPGYTF
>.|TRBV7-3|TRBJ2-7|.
TGTGCCAGCAGCCCCCAGGGGATCCACGAGCAGTACTTC
CASSPQGIHEQYF
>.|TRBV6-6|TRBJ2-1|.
TGTGCCAGCAGTAACCCGGGGAATGAGCAGTTCTTC
CASSNPGNEQFF
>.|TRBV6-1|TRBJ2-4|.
TGTGCCAGCAGTGAAGTTACAGGGAGTGGCAAAAACATTCAGTACTTC
CASSEVTGSGKNIQYF
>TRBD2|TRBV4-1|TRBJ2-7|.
TGCGCCAGCAGCCCGACTAGCGGGGCCTACGAGCAGTACTTC
CASSPTSGAYEQYF
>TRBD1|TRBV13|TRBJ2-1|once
TGTGCCAGCAGCGCCAGACAGGGGATGCAGAATGAGCAGTTCTTC
CASSARQGMQNEQFF
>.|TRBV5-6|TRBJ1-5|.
TGTGCCAGCAGCTTAAGTGCGGCCGAGGAGCCCCAGCATTTT
CASSLSAAEEPQHF
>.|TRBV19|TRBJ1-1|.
TGTGCCAGCTGCCCCGTACAGGGAGGGAACACTGAAGCTTTCTTT
CASCPVQGGNTEAFF
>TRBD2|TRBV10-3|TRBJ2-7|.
TGTGCCACCTCACTAGCGGGACGATACGAGCAGTACTTC
CATSLAGRYEQYF
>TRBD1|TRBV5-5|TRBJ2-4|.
TGTGCCAGCAAGGGAGAACAGGGGCGAATAGCCAAAAACATTCAGTACTTC
CASKGEQGRIAKNIQYF
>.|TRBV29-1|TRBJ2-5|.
TGCAGCGTTGAATGGGGACAGACCCAGTACTTC
CSVEWGQTQYF
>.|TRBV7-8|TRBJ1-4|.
TGTGCCAGCAGCCTCAAGAGCGGGGCCGAGGAGGAAAAACTGTTTTTT
CASSLKSGAEEEKLFF
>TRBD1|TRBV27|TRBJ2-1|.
TGTGCCAGCAGTTTATCCCCCACAGGGGGTTGGTATGAGCAGTTCTTC
CASSLSPTGGWYEQFF
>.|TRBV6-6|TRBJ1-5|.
TGTGCCAGCAGTTACCGGCCTTTCCCTTTT
CASSYRPFPF
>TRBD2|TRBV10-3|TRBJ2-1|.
TGTGCCATCAGTGACCCGGGACTAGCGGAGTCGTTGGGCTCCTACAATGAGCAGTTCTTC
CAISDPGLAESLGSYNEQFF
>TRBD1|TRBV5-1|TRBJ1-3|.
TGCGCCAGCAGCTGGACCACCGGGACAGGGCACTCTGGAAACACCATATATTTT
CASSWTTGTGHSGNTIYF
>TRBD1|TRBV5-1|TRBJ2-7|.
TGCGCCAGCAGCCCAACCGGGACAGGGTCCTACGAGCAGTACTTC
CASSPTGTGSYEQYF
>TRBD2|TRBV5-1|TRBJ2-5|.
TGCGCCAGCAGGTCGAAACGGGAGGGCTACAATTTGGCCCAGTACTTC
CASRSKREGYNLAQYF